The next 6 T cell receptor beta chains were all read from a single sample in a study of Graves' ophthalmopathy and Graves' hyperthyroidism. For repertoire sequencing, the TCR beta CDR3 regions were amplified from RNA transcripts. HTBI-primed first-round RT-PCR preceded second-round multiplex PCR. TCRdb passed the multiplex PCR reads through MiXCR, listing each CDR3 protein once. Of some 360,000 distinct CDR3 sequences detected, roughly 15% appear once; the ten largest clones hold 2.4%. The source material was peripheral blood. Source of these receptors: an adult woman with stable Graves' hyperthyroidism.

The gene calls are TRBV6-2 or TRBV6-3 and TRBJ2-5; maybe TRBD1 (6 bases). V lost 7 bases, J lost 5 bases, and 17 bases lay in between. The germline V gene has CDR1 MNHEY and CDR2 SVGEGT. The CDR3 spans 14 residues. CDR3 region: CASTHRVSGETQYF. CDR3 coding DNA: TGTGCCAGCACTCACAGGGTGTCGGGCGAGACCCAGTACTTC.

This clonotype was detected ten times or more. V usage is TRBV25-1 and J usage is TRBJ1-2; D is ambiguous. The germline V and J ends were trimmed by 3 bases and 7 bases, with 6 bases remaining between them. This CDR3 comprises 11 residues. Looked up from germline, CDR1 is MGHDK and CDR2 is SYGVNS. CDR3 nucleotides: TGTGCCAGCAGTGATGGGGTTGGCTACACCTTC. Encoded protein: CASSDGVGYTF.

V gene TRBV30 combines with J gene TRBJ2-2; 7 nucleotides match TRBD2. The CDR3 contains 14 residues. From germline, CDR1 is GTSNPN and CDR2 SVGIG (reference sequence). J was trimmed by 6 bases and V by 4 bases; bases with no gene match: 8. The CDR3 protein is CAWNTGLVAGELFF. For the CDR3, the DNA is TGTGCCTGGAATACCGGACTAGTCGCCGGGGAGCTGTTTTTT.

As regards this clonotype: A read error may be the cause here, since a much bigger clone is one base away. The CDR3 region has the DNA TGTTCCAGCAGTTGGACAGGGGAGAAGTCACCCCTCCACTTT. It specifies CSSSWTGEKSPLHF. The rearrangement joins TRBV2 to TRBJ1-6, with 9 positions matching TRBD1. The CDR3 contains 14 residues. CDR1 SNHLY and CDR2 FYNNEI come from the germline V gene.

The rearrangement uses TRBV12-3 or TRBV12-4 and TRBJ1-1; TRBD1 might be the D (5 bases). This CDR3 is 15 amino acids long. Trimming stripped 5 bases from V and 4 bases from J, with 17 bases between. The CDR3 coding sequence is TGTGCCAGCAGTCACATAGGCGGGGCGGGCACTGAAGCTTTCTTT. Translating gives CASSHIGGAGTEAFF.

The gene calls are TRBV12-3 or TRBV12-4 and TRBJ1-2, with a tentative D call TRBD1 (6 bases). The CDR3 length is 15 residues. Trimming cost V 1 base and J 6 bases, with 15 bases left between them. CDR3 DNA sequence: TGTGCCAGCAGTTTAGGCCCAGTGGAGGGGGATGGCTACACCTTC. Residues: CASSLGPVEGDGYTF.